This TCR beta chain was identified in a study of shared clonotypes between healthy human individuals. Repertoires were generated with immunoSEQ multiplex PCR, while TCRdb's copy carries only in-frame clones and drops some. This sample has over a million clones, with roughly 96% found just once. Germline CDR1 is KGHSH and CDR2 is LQKENI. This CDR3 contains 13 residues. V was pared by 2 bases and J by 7 bases, with 11 bases between. Turning to this clone: Its antigen is currently unknown.

Study-wide points: Richness estimates generally favored naive over memory subsets.

Healthy adults negative for HIV, lacking recent acute infections or vaccinations, served as donors. Sequencing was done on a sample of naive CD4+ T cells sorted from blood. Noted subset: CD45RA+ positively selected. This TCR was recovered from a man under 40 in good health. The chain uses TRBV18 and TRBJ1-2; no clear D. This CDR3 is CASSPGSGSGYTF. CDR3 sequence (DNA): TGTGCCAGCTCACCAGGTTCGGGTTCTGGCTACACCTTC. Using reference TRBV18 and TRBJ1-2 for the parts outside the CDR3, the full variable domain is NAGVMQNPRHLVRRRGQEARLRCSPMKGHSHVYWYRQLPEEGLKFMVYLQKENIIDESGMPKERFSAEFPKEGPSILRIQQVVRGDSAAYFCASSPGSGSGYTFGSGTRLTVV.